A single sample gave rise to the 21 T cell receptor beta chains below, sequenced in a study of T cells in localized non-small cell lung cancer. Only in-frame clones appear in the TCRdb table, and some are missing; sequencing was by immunoSEQ multiplex PCR. The sample holds tens of thousands of clones, around nine tenths seen once. The specimen comprised PBMCs, sampled before any cancer treatment. The receptors come from a woman aged 35 to 75 with stage II lung adenocarcinoma.

This chain joins TRBV6-1 and TRBJ2-1; D is possibly TRBD1 (6 bases). The CDR3 is 14 residues long. Between the trimmed V and J ends, which lost 5 bases and 4 bases, there was a span of 12 bases. Germline V gene data show CDR1 as MNHNS and CDR2 as SASEGT. The CDR3 sequence: CASSNSDRYNEQFF. DNA of the CDR3: TGTGCCAGCAGTAATTCGGACAGATACAATGAGCAGTTCTTC.

The chain's CDR3 is CASSWTALNTGELFF. The CDR3 DNA is TGTGCCAGCAGTTGGACAGCCTTAAACACCGGGGAGCTGTTTTTT. The chain joins TRBV28 to TRBJ2-2; perhaps TRBD1 as D (6 bases). Germline CDR1 and CDR2: MDHEN and SYDVKM. The V end was cut by 4 bases, the J end by 2 bases, with 11 bases between. This CDR3 comprises 15 residues.

The chain joins TRBV5-1 to TRBJ2-7; 9 bases fit TRBD1. The V gene's germline CDR1 is SGHRS and CDR2 YFSETQ. Unmatched junction bases numbered 4, after V lost 2 bases and J lost 4 bases. The CDR3 runs to 14 residues. The CDR3 is CASSFGTGTYEQYF. In DNA form, the CDR3 reads TGCGCCAGCAGCTTCGGGACAGGGACGTACGAGCAGTACTTC.

V gene TRBV18 combines with J gene TRBJ2-7; 7 bases align to TRBD2. The CDR3 has 17 amino acids. Germline CDR1 KGHSH, CDR2 LQKENI. V shed 8 bases and J 3 bases; nucleotides not matched to a gene: 19. CDR3 region: CASLPRVGGTPDYEQYF. CDR3 nucleotides: TGTGCCAGCCTCCCCCGGGTGGGAGGGACTCCCGACTACGAGCAGTACTTC. The full variable domain, completed using reference TRBV18 and TRBJ2-7, is NAGVMQNPRHLVRRRGQEARLRCSPMKGHSHVYWYRQLPEEGLKFMVYLQKENIIDESGMPKERFSAEFPKEGPSILRIQQVVRGDSAAYFCASLPRVGGTPDYEQYFGPGTRLTVT.

In this sample, this clone turned up once. This sequence joins TRBV7-8 and TRBJ2-1, with D possibly TRBD2 on 5 matching bases. Germline lookup yields CDR1 SGHVS and CDR2 FQNEAQ. The V and J ends lost 5 bases and 0 bases respectively, with 14 bases between them. The CDR3 runs 16 residues. The CDR3 is CASSRGADSSYNEQFF. The CDR3 region has the DNA TGTGCCAGCAGCCGGGGAGCGGATAGCTCCTACAATGAGCAGTTCTTC.

This clone was observed once. This chain uses TRBV5-1 with TRBJ2-1; 7 bases are shared with TRBD1. The V and J ends lost 3 bases and 7 bases, in that order; junction bases with no gene match: 7. Germline assignment: CDR1 SGHRS and CDR2 YFSETQ. CDR3 length: 14 amino acids. The CDR3 region is CASSSTGAGNEQFF. CDR3 nucleotide sequence: TGCGCCAGCAGCTCTACAGGGGCGGGTAATGAGCAGTTCTTC.

The genes are TRBV4-2 and TRBJ1-2, with D possibly being TRBD1 (5 bases). This CDR3 is built from 15 residues. Germline lookup yields CDR1 LGHNA and CDR2 YNFKEQ. V lost 0 bases, J lost 4 bases, and 12 bases lay in between. The CDR3 bases are TGTGCCAGCAGCCAAGAGGAGGGGCGCCCCTATGGCTACACCTTC. The encoded protein is CASSQEEGRPYGYTF.

The CDR3 protein is CASSWGTGISPLHF. The DNA of the CDR3 is TGTGCCAGCAGTTGGGGGACAGGGATTTCACCCCTCCACTTT. The chain employs TRBV25-1 and TRBJ1-6, with 9 bases identical to TRBD1. V gave up 5 bases and J gave up 9 bases; unmatched junction bases: 5. Germline-derived CDR1 and CDR2 are MGHDK and SYGVNS. The CDR3 has 14 amino acids.

The chain links TRBV7-2 to TRBJ2-5; a possible D gene is TRBD2 (6 bases). Germline CDR1 is SGHTA and CDR2 is FQGNSA. V was cut by 4 bases and J by 1 base, with 10 bases left in between. CDR3 length equals 14 residues. Written as DNA, the CDR3 is TGTGCCAGCAGCTGGGGAGGTTCCCAAGAGACCCAGTACTTC. The encoded protein is CASSWGGSQETQYF.

This clone was observed a few times. The V gene is TRBV4-1, the J gene TRBJ2-1; 9 nucleotides line up with TRBD1. The CDR3 has 15 amino acids. The V gene's germline CDR1 is MGHRA and CDR2 YSYEKL. The trim removed 9 bases at V and 2 bases at J, leaving 8 bases unmatched. The CDR3 protein is CASSSDRGTYNEQFF. The CDR3 DNA reads TGCGCCAGTTCCTCGGACAGGGGAACCTACAATGAGCAGTTCTTC.

The V call is TRBV7-7, the J call TRBJ2-5; 8 bases line up with TRBD2. CDR1 and CDR2 from the germline V gene are SSHAT and FNYEAQ (reference sequence). V shed 5 bases and J 2 bases; nucleotides not matched to a gene: 7. This CDR3 spans 15 amino acids. The CDR3 spells CASSTSGRGQETQYF. DNA of the CDR3: TGTGCCAGCAGCACCTCCGGGAGGGGGCAAGAGACCCAGTACTTC.

The rearrangement uses TRBV2 and TRBJ2-7; D is uncertain. This CDR3 has 11 residues. Trimming removed 4 bases from V and 5 bases from J, with 6 bases in between. The germline gives CDR1 SNHLY, CDR2 FYNNEI. This chain's CDR3 is CASSASDEQYF. In DNA, the CDR3 is TGTGCCAGCAGTGCAAGCGACGAGCAGTACTTC. The whole variable domain, filled in from reference TRBV2 and TRBJ2-7, reads EPEVTQTPSHQVTQMGQEVILRCVPISNHLYFYWYRQILGQKVEFLVSFYNNEISEKSEIFDDQFSVERPDGSNFTLKIRSTKLEDSAMYFCASSASDEQYFGPGTRLTVT.

The CDR3 sequence: CASSAQGGYGYTF. The DNA of the CDR3 is TGTGCCAGCAGTGCCCAGGGGGGGTATGGCTACACCTTC. V gene TRBV6-6 combines with J gene TRBJ1-2; 7 bases align to TRBD1. Trimming removed 5 bases from V and 5 bases from J; junction bases left unmatched: 5. The V gene's germline CDR1 is MNHNY and CDR2 SVGAGI (reference sequence). The CDR3 sequence is 13 residues long.

This clone was counted once. The chain employs TRBV6-5 and TRBJ1-3, with D tentatively TRBD1 (5 bases). The CDR3 length is 15 residues. Germline V lookup: CDR1 MNHEY, CDR2 SVGAGI. Trimming removed 6 bases at V and 0 bases at J, with 12 bases between. CDR3 sequence reads: CASRRDGASGNTIYF. The DNA for the CDR3 is TGTGCCAGCAGAAGGGACGGCGCCTCTGGAAACACCATATATTTT.

J is TRBJ1-2 and V is TRBV13, with D unresolved. Germline CDR1 reads PRHDT; CDR2 reads FYEKMQ (reference sequence). The CDR3 is 15 residues long. The ends were cut back, 5 bases at V and 0 bases at J, with 13 bases in the middle. The CDR3 here is CASSPRTVSNYGYTF. CDR3 nucleotide sequence: TGTGCCAGCAGCCCCCGGACTGTGTCTAACTATGGCTACACCTTC.

The chain combines TRBV11-2 with TRBJ1-4; tentative D call: TRBD1 (5 bases). This CDR3 region has 14 residues. CDR1 is SGHAT and CDR2 is FQNNGV in the germline V gene. V was shortened by 2 bases and J by 1 base, with 5 bases between the two germline ends. For the CDR3, the DNA is TGTGCCAGCAGCTTAACAGGAACTAATGAAAAACTGTTTTTT. As protein: CASSLTGTNEKLFF.

CDR3 sequence reads: CASSHTRETQYF. The CDR3 DNA is TGTGCCAGCAGCCACACTAGGGAGACCCAGTACTTC. The rearrangement joins TRBV14 to TRBJ2-5; D possibly corresponds to TRBD2 (5 bases). Per germline, CDR1 SGHDN and CDR2 FVKESK. V was trimmed by 3 bases and J by 5 bases, leaving 7 bases between them. The CDR3 runs 12 residues.

The rearrangement joins TRBV6-6 to TRBJ2-7; D not certain. This CDR3 comprises 12 residues. The germline CDR1 and CDR2 sequences are MNHNY and SVGAGI (reference sequence). V was cut by 2 bases and J by 3 bases, with 5 bases left in between. The CDR3 sequence: CASSYSRYEQYF. The CDR3 DNA reads as TGTGCCAGCAGTTACAGTCGCTACGAGCAGTACTTC.

The chain has TRBV28 and TRBJ1-3; D is undetermined. V was cut by 3 bases and J by 0 bases, with 15 bases left in between. The CDR3 is 17 amino acids. Germline V lookup: CDR1 MDHEN, CDR2 SYDVKM. The CDR3 reads CASSLGSGVSSGNTIYF. Written as DNA, the CDR3 is TGTGCCAGCAGTTTGGGCTCCGGGGTCTCCTCTGGAAACACCATATATTTT.

The rearrangement uses TRBV5-4 and TRBJ2-2, with unresolved D. Trimming took 1 base from V and 1 from J, leaving 5 bases between them. Germline V gene lookup returns CDR1 SGHNT and CDR2 YYREEE (reference sequence). The CDR3 is 14 amino acids. CDR3 nucleotides: TGTGCCAGCAGCTTGCCGGTGAACACCGGGGAGCTGTTTTTT. This encodes CASSLPVNTGELFF.

The CDR3 coding sequence is TGTGCCAGTAGTCCTCCCAGCGGGGGTCGAGATACGCAGTATTTT. Encoded protein: CASSPPSGGRDTQYF. The chain couples TRBV19 to TRBJ2-3, with 8 positions matching TRBD2. The V gene end was trimmed by 5 bases and the J gene end by 5 bases; junction bases not matched to a gene: 9. This CDR3 spans 15 amino acids. Per germline, CDR1 LNHDA and CDR2 SQIVND (reference sequence).